The TCR beta chain under discussion was sequenced for a study of cytomegalovirus exposure and HLA in healthy donors. Vbeta (60) and Jbeta (13) primers were used in the PCR. Profiling relied on immunoSEQ multiplex PCR, and the TCRdb table lists in-frame clones only, not all of them. Reported are about 150,000 clones; the ten largest clones contain 1.5% to 2%. The sequenced sample consisted of PBMCs. The source is a woman in her forties or fifties in good health and CMV-seronegative.

This CDR3 is CASSQDRQRGTDTQYF. CDR3 sequence (DNA): TGCGCCAGCAGCCAAGATCGTCAGCGGGGCACAGATACGCAGTATTTT. The chain couples TRBV4-3 to TRBJ2-3, with D perhaps TRBD2 (6 bases). The CDR3 runs 16 residues. Germline assignment: CDR1 LGHNA and CDR2 YSLEER. Trimming stripped 0 bases from V and 1 base from J, with 11 bases between.